Sequencing of this TCR beta chain was carried out in a study of T cell responses to AZD1222 COVID-19 vaccine. In regard to this clone: Its antigen is not identified.

Notes on the study in general: The study found vaccine-associated CD4 TCRs spanning spike, dominant at 160-218 and 743-854. Most donors were white British and more were female, and clonal diversity was possibly underestimated.

This CDR3 has 10 residues. Germline lookup yields CDR1 MDHEN and CDR2 SYDVKM. This table comes from immunoSEQ multiplex PCR, and its TCRdb copy is limited to in-frame clones, with some not included. This sample has 250,000 to 300,000 clones, with about 94% found just once. Specimen: peripheral blood, collected 28 days after the second AZD1222 dose. This receptor was identified in an adult who received the AZD1222 COVID-19 vaccine. The V and J genes are TRBV28 and TRBJ1-4; tentative D call: TRBD1 (6 bases). The CDR3 DNA reads TGTGTAACAGGGACTGAAAAACTGTTTTTT. Its protein product is CVTGTEKLFF.